The rows below give T cell receptor beta chains drawn from one sample of a study of molecular identifiers for immune sequencing clone quantification. MiXCR, applied by TCRdb to the PCR reads, yields one record per CDR3 protein. This repertoire shows under 350,000 distinct CDR3 sequences, roughly 24% found once; its top ten account for 0.65% to 0.75%. Source material: naive CD8+ T cells from blood, with Jurkat cell RNA spiked in. These TCRs come from a human donor in good health. Some libraries in this study had Jurkat cell RNA spiked in. CDR3s include the opening cysteine and the closing phenylalanine or tryptophan. D genes are given only for firm matches. The listing skips clone size in some rows; elsewhere it reads once, few, many or a size class.

j_call d_call clone_size v_call cdr3_aa cdr3_nt
TRBJ2-5 TRBD1 . TRBV4-3 CASSQGTGSQTQYF TGCGCCAGCAGCCAAGGGACAGGAAGTCAAACCCAGTACTTC
TRBJ2-1 . . TRBV12-5 CASGFDGVKHSYNEQFF TGTGCTAGTGGTTTCGACGGGGTTAAACACTCCTACAATGAGCAGTTCTTC
TRBJ2-7 . . TRBV27 CASSILLAGSTREQYF TGTGCCAGCAGTATCCTCCTTGCGGGGTCGACGCGGGAGCAGTACTTC
TRBJ2-7 . few TRBV6-2/TRBV6-3 CASSSSLGVSYEQYF TGTGCCAGCAGTTCTTCCCTGGGGGTATCCTACGAGCAGTACTTC
TRBJ2-6 . few TRBV12-3/TRBV12-4 CASSFSLSLSGANVLTF TGTGCCAGCAGTTTCTCTTTGAGTCTTTCTGGGGCCAACGTCCTGACTTTC
TRBJ2-1 . many TRBV30 CAWTQRTDYNEQFF TGTGCCTGGACCCAAAGGACAGACTACAATGAGCAGTTCTTC
TRBJ2-3 TRBD1 many TRBV7-8 CASSLRGGLTDTQYF TGTGCCAGCAGCTTAAGAGGGGGCCTTACAGATACGCAGTATTTT
TRBJ1-2 TRBD1 once TRBV5-4 CASSFSDRGHYGYTF TGTGCCAGCAGCTTTTCCGACAGGGGACACTATGGCTACACCTTC
TRBJ1-2 . few TRBV20-1 CSARVGSNYGYTF TGCAGTGCTAGAGTGGGCAGTAACTATGGCTACACCTTC
TRBJ2-7 TRBD2 . TRBV20-1 CSASGGKYEQYF TGCAGCGCTAGCGGGGGGAAGTACGAGCAGTACTTC
TRBJ2-3 . . TRBV3-1 CASSPWEGGIRDTQYF TGTGCCAGCAGCCCTTGGGAAGGCGGTATACGGGATACGCAGTATTTT
TRBJ2-7 TRBD2 . TRBV3-1 CASSPSGAGYEQYF TGTGCCAGCAGCCCTAGCGGGGCGGGCTACGAGCAGTACTTC
TRBJ2-3 . many TRBV28 CASSATGGADTQYF TGTGCCAGCAGTGCCACAGGGGGGGCAGATACGCAGTATTTT
TRBJ2-5 . many TRBV6-5 CASIQQGQETQYF TGTGCCAGCATCCAACAGGGTCAGGAGACCCAGTACTTC
TRBJ2-3 . few TRBV7-6 CASSLDLPDTRYF TGTGCCAGCAGCTTAGATCTGCCAGATACGCGGTATTTT
TRBJ2-7 . . TRBV27 CASSLTQGGTYEQYF TGTGCCAGCAGTTTAACACAGGGAGGGACCTACGAGCAGTACTTC
TRBJ1-4 . few TRBV27 CASSLSLGAAFNEKLFF TGTGCCAGCAGTTTATCTCTGGGGGCGGCCTTTAATGAAAAACTGTTTTTT
TRBJ2-3 . many TRBV29-1 CSDQAANTDTQYF TGCAGCGACCAGGCAGCAAACACAGATACGCAGTATTTT
TRBJ2-3 TRBD2 few TRBV7-8 CASSLSGGPKGTDTQYF TGTGCCAGCAGCTTAAGCGGGGGGCCTAAGGGCACAGATACGCAGTATTTT
TRBJ1-1 . many TRBV29-1 CSVALAGTEAFF TGCAGCGTAGCTCTAGCGGGGACTGAAGCTTTCTTT
TRBJ2-6 . . TRBV5-4 CASSLREAGANVLTF TGTGCCAGCAGCCTCAGGGAGGCGGGGGCCAACGTCCTGACTTTC
TRBJ1-1 TRBD1 few TRBV6-1 CASGLQGLNTEAFF TGTGCCAGCGGTTTACAGGGGTTGAACACTGAAGCTTTCTTT
TRBJ2-1 . . TRBV19 CASTPMAGNYNEQFF TGTGCCAGTACCCCTATGGCAGGGAACTACAATGAGCAGTTCTTC
TRBJ2-2 . many TRBV29-1 CSVALVSGNTGELFF TGCAGCGTTGCTCTTGTAAGCGGGAACACCGGGGAGCTGTTTTTT
TRBJ1-1 . many TRBV12-3/TRBV12-4 CASSPLVAEAFF TGTGCCAGCAGCCCTCTGGTGGCTGAAGCTTTCTTT